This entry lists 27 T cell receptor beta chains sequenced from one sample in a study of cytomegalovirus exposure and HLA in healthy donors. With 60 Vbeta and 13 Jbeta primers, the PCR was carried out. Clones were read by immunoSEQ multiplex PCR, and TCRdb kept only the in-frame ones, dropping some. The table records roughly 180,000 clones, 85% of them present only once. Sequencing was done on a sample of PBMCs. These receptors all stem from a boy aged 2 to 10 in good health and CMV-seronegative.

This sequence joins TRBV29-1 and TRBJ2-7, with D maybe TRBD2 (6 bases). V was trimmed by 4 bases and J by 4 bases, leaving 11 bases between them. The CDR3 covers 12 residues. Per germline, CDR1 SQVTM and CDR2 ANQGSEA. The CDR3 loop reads CSVGWGVYEQYF. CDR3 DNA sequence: TGCAGCGTTGGCTGGGGGGTTTACGAGCAGTACTTC.

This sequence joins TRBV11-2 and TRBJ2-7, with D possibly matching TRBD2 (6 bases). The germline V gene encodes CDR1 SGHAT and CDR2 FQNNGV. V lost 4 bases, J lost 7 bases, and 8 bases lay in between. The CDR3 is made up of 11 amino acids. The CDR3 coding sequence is TGTGCCAGCAGCTCTCGGGGGGAGCAGTACTTC. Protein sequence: CASSSRGEQYF.

CDR3 sequence (DNA): TGCGCCAGCAGCCCGTCGAGGGGGGGGAAGAACACTGAAGCTTTCTTT. Its protein is CASSPSRGGKNTEAFF. The chain recombines TRBV5-1 with TRBJ1-1; D possibly corresponds to TRBD1 (6 bases). The CDR3 is 16 residues long. V was clipped by 4 bases and J by 1 base, with 17 bases between them. Germline CDR1 and CDR2: SGHRS and YFSETQ.

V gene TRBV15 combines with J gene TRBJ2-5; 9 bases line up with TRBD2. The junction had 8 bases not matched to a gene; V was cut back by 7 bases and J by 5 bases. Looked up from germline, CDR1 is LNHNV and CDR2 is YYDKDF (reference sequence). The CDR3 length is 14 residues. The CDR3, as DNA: TGTGCCACCACCTCCGGGACTAGCTTTGAGACCCAGTACTTC. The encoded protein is CATTSGTSFETQYF.

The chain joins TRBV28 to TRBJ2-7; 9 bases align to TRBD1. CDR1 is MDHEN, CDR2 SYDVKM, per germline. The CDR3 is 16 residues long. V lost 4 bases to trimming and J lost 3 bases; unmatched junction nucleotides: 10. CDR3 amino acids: CASSYVGGTGIYEQYV. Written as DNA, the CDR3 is TGTGCCAGCAGTTATGTGGGGGGGACAGGGATCTACGAGCAGTACGTC.

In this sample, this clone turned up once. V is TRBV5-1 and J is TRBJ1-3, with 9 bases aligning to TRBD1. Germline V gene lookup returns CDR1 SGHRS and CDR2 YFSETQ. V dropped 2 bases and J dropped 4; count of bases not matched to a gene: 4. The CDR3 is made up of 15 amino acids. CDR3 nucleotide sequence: TGCGCCAGCAGCTTACAGGGGGCAGGGGGAAACACCATATATTTT. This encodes CASSLQGAGGNTIYF.

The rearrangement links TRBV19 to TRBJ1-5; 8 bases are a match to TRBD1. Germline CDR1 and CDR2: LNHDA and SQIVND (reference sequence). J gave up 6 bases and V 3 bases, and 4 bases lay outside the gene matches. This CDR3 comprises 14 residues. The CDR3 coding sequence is TGTGCCAGTAGTATTGCAGGGGGCGGTCAGCCCCAGCATTTT. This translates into CASSIAGGGQPQHF. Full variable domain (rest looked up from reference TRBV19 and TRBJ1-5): DGGITQSPKYLFRKEGQNVTLSCEQNLNHDAMYWYRQDPGQGLRLIYYSQIVNDFQKGDIAEGYSVSREKKESFPLTVTSAQKNPTAFYLCASSIAGGGQPQHFGDGTRLSIL.

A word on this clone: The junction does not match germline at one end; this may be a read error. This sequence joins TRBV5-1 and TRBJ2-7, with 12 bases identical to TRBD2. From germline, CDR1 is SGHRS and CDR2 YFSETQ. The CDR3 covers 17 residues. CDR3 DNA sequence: TGCGCCAACAGCCTCTGGACTAGCGGGACGACGTCCTACGAGCAGTACTTC. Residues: CANSLWTSGTTSYEQYF.

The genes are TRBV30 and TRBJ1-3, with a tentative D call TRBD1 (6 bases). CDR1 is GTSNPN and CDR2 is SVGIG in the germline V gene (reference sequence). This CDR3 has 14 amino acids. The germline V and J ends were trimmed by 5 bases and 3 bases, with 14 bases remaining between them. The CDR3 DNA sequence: TGTGCCTGGGAAGGGGGTAGGGGTGGAAACACCATATATTTT. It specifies CAWEGGRGGNTIYF.

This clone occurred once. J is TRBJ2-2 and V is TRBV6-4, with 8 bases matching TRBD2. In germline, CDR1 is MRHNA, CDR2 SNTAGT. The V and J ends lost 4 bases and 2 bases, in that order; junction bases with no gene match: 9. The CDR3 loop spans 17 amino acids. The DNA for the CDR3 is TGTGCCAGCAGTGGACCAGCGGGGGCCCAAAACACCGGGGAGCTGTTTTTT. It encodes CASSGPAGAQNTGELFF.

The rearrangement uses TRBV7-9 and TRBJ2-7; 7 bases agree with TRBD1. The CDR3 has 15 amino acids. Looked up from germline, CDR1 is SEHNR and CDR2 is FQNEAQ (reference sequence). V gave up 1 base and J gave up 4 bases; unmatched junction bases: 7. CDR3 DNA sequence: TGTGCCAGCAGCTTAGGACAGGGCCTCGGGTACGAGCAGTACGTC. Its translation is CASSLGQGLGYEQYV.

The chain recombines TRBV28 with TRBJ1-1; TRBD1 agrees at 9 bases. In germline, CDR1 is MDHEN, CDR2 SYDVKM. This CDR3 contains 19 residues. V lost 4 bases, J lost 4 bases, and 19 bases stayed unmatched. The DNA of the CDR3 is TGTGCCAGCAGTTCTTGGCCTTCAAGGGACAGGGAACAAGGCACTGAAGCTTTCTTT. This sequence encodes CASSSWPSRDREQGTEAFF.

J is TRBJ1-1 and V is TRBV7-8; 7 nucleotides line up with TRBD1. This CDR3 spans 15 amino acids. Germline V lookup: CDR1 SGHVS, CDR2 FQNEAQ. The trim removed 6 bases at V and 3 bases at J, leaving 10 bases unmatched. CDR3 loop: CASRFEQGSDTEAFF. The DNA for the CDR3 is TGTGCCAGCAGATTTGAACAGGGGAGCGACACTGAAGCTTTCTTT.

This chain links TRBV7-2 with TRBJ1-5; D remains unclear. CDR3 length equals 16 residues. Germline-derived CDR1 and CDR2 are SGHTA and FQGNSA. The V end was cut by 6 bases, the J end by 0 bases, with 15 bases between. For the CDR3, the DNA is TGTGCCAGCAGTTCCCCGATGACAAGTAGCAATCAGCCCCAGCATTTT. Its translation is CASSSPMTSSNQPQHF.

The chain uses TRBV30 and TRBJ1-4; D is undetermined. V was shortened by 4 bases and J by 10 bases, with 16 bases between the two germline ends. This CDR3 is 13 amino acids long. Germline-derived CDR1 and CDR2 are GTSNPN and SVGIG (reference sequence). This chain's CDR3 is CAWNGAGVGKLFF. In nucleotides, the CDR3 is TGTGCCTGGAATGGCGCCGGGGTCGGAAAACTGTTTTTT.

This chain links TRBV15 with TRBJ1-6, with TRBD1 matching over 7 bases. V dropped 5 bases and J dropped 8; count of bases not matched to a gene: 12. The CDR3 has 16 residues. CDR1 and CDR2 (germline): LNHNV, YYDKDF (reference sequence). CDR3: CATSGPGQSSDSPLHF. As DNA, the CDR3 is TGTGCCACCAGCGGACCGGGACAGAGCTCGGATTCACCCCTCCACTTT.

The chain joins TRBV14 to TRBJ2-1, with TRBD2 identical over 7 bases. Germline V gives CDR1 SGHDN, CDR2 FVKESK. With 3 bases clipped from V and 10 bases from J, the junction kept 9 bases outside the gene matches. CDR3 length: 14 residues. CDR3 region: CASSQDELAIEQFF. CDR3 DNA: TGTGCCAGCAGCCAGGACGAACTAGCGATCGAGCAGTTCTTC. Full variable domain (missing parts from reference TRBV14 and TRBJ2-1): EAGVTQFPSHSVIEKGQTVTLRCDPISGHDNLYWYRRVMGKEIKFLLHFVKESKQDESGMPNNRFLAERTGGTYSTLKVQPAELEDSGVYFCASSQDELAIEQFFGPGTRLTVL.

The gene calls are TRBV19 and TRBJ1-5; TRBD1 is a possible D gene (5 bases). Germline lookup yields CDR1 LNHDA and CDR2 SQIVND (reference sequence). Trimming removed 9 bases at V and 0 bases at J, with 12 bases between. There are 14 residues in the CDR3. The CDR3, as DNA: TGTGCCAGCGCGGGGGTGGGTAGCAATCAGCCCCAGCATTTT. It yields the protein CASAGVGSNQPQHF.

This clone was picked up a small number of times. CDR3: CASRTGASGGHNEQFF. The CDR3 bases are TGTGCCAGCAGGACAGGAGCTAGCGGGGGGCACAATGAGCAGTTCTTC. This chain uses TRBV2 with TRBJ2-1; 11 bases agree with TRBD2. This CDR3 region has 16 residues. CDR1 SNHLY and CDR2 FYNNEI come from the germline V gene. V was pared by 6 bases and J by 5 bases, with 9 bases of the junction left unmatched.

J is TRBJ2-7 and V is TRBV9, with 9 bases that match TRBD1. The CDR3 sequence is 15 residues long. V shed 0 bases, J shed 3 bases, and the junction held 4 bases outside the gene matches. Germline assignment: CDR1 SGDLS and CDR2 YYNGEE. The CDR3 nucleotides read TGTGCCAGCAGCGTAGAAGCGGGACAGGGCTACGAGCAGTACTTC. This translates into CASSVEAGQGYEQYF.

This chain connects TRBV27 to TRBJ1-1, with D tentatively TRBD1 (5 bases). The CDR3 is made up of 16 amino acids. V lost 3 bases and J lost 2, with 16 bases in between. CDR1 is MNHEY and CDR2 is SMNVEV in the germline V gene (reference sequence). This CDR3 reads CASSLSLTVGNTEAFF. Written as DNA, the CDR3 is TGTGCCAGCAGTTTGTCCCTGACAGTGGGAAACACTGAAGCTTTCTTT.

The CDR3 spells CASSSQRQDQETQYF. The DNA of the CDR3 is TGTGCCAGTAGTTCCCAGCGACAGGACCAAGAGACCCAGTACTTC. The V call is TRBV19, the J call TRBJ2-5, with D perhaps TRBD1 (6 bases). The germline V and J ends were trimmed by 5 bases and 0 bases, with 13 bases remaining between them. The CDR3 has 15 amino acids. The germline V gene has CDR1 LNHDA and CDR2 SQIVND (reference sequence).

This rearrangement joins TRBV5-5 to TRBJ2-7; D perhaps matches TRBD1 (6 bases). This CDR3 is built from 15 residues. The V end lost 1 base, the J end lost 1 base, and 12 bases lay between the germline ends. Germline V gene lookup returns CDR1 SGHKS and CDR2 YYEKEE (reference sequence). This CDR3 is CASSLLDRRSYEQYV. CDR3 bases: TGTGCCAGCAGCTTGCTGGACAGAAGGTCCTACGAGCAGTACGTC.

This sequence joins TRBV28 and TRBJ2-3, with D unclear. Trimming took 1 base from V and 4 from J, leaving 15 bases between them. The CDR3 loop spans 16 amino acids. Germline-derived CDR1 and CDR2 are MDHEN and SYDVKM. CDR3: CASSLFSPEPADTQYF. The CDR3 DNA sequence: TGTGCCAGCAGTTTATTCTCGCCGGAGCCGGCAGATACGCAGTATTTT.

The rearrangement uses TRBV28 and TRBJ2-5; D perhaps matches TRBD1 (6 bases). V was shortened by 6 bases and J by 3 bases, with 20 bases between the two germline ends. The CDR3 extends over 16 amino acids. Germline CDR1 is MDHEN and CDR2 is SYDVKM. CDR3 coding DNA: TGTGCCAGCAGCAACTCTCTAAGGGACACGGAAGAGACCCAGTACTTC. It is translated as CASSNSLRDTEETQYF.

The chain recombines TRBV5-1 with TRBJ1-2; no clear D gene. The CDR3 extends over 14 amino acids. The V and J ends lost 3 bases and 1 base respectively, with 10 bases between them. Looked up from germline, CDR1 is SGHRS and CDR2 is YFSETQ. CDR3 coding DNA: TGCGCCAGCAGCTCGGACTACCTTAACTATGGCTACACCTTC. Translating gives CASSSDYLNYGYTF.

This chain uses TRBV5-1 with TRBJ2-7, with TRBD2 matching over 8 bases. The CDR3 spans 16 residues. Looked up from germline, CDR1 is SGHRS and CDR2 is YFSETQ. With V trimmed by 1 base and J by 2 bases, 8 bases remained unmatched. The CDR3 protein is CASSLTSGALAYEQYF. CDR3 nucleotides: TGCGCCAGCAGCTTGACTAGCGGAGCCTTAGCCTACGAGCAGTACTTC.